The 19 T cell receptor beta chains below come from one sample, sequenced in a study of CD8 T cells in ankylosing spondylitis. TCRdb ran MiXCR on the 5' RACE reads and lists one entry per CDR3 protein. Of roughly 36,000 distinct CDR3 sequences in the sample, 14% were seen once. Sequenced input: blood. The receptors were sampled from a male donor with ankylosing spondylitis or in good health (not recorded which).

In its sample, this clonotype was seen a few times. The rearrangement joins TRBV6-6 to TRBJ2-2; no definite D call. Germline V gives CDR1 MNHNY, CDR2 SVGAGI (reference sequence). CDR3 length equals 13 residues. V lost 6 bases, J lost 7 bases, and 12 bases lay in between. CDR3 coding DNA: TGTGCCAGCAGACGCGGCCTGGGCGGGGAGCTGTTTTTT. Translated: CASRRGLGGELFF.

This clonotype was counted only a few times. The V and J genes are TRBV25-1 and TRBJ2-1; D is possibly TRBD1 or TRBD2 (5 bases each). The germline V gene encodes CDR1 MGHDK and CDR2 SYGVNS. This CDR3 has 15 residues. V dropped 1 base and J dropped 3 bases, with 10 bases sitting between them. CDR3 DNA sequence: TGTGCCAGCAGTGAATCCGGGACGGGCTACAATGAGCAGTTCTTC. It is translated as CASSESGTGYNEQFF.

This clonotype occurred a few times. The rearrangement uses TRBV28 and TRBJ2-3; perhaps TRBD2 as D (5 bases). Trimming removed 4 bases from V and 2 bases from J, with 13 bases in between. The CDR3 is made up of 15 amino acids. Per germline, CDR1 MDHEN and CDR2 SYDVKM. The CDR3 here is CASSSLDSPTDTQYF. In DNA form, the CDR3 reads TGTGCCAGCAGTTCCCTGGACTCCCCCACAGATACGCAGTATTTT.

The V and J genes are TRBV5-1 and TRBJ1-5; 10 nucleotides match TRBD1. Germline trimming cut 3 bases from V and 7 bases from J; bases unmatched to any gene: 4. This CDR3 has 14 amino acids. The germline CDR1 and CDR2 sequences are SGHRS and YFSETQ. In nucleotides, the CDR3 is TGCGCCAGCAGCTGGGGGACAGGGGAACAGCCCCAGCATTTT. This encodes CASSWGTGEQPQHF.

In this sample, this clonotype turned up a few times. V gene TRBV29-1 combines with J gene TRBJ2-2; TRBD1 matches at 8 bases. After removal of 8 bases from V and 1 base from J, the junction contained 3 bases not matched to a gene. Germline assignment: CDR1 SQVTM and CDR2 ANQGSEA. The CDR3 is 13 amino acids. The CDR3 DNA follows: TGCAGCACCGGGACAGGGAACACCGGGGAGCTGTTTTTT. Its translation is CSTGTGNTGELFF.

This clonotype has ten or more counts. The chain uses TRBV29-1 and TRBJ2-3; D gene uncertain. The V end lost 5 bases, the J end lost 6 bases, and 9 bases lay between the germline ends. This CDR3 has 11 amino acids. Looked up from germline, CDR1 is SQVTM and CDR2 is ANQGSEA. CDR3 nucleotide sequence: TGCAGCGTTTGGTCCGGTGATACGCAGTATTTT. This sequence encodes CSVWSGDTQYF.

The rearrangement joins TRBV28 to TRBJ2-7; 9 bases align to TRBD2. The CDR3 extends over 14 amino acids. Germline CDR1 reads MDHEN; CDR2 reads SYDVKM. After removal of 4 bases from V and 3 bases from J, the junction contained 4 bases not matched to a gene. CDR3 amino acids: CASSSRLADYEQYF. CDR3 coding DNA: TGTGCCAGCAGTTCGCGACTAGCGGACTACGAGCAGTACTTC.

The V gene is TRBV7-6, the J gene TRBJ1-2; D remains unclear. This CDR3 is 13 amino acids long. Germline assignment: CDR1 SGHVS and CDR2 FNYEAQ. The germline V and J ends were trimmed by 5 bases and 4 bases, with 11 bases remaining between them. The CDR3 region is CASSPMATYGYTF. CDR3 sequence (DNA): TGTGCCAGCAGCCCAATGGCAACCTATGGCTACACCTTC.

Only a few counts were recorded for this clonotype. The rearrangement links TRBV15 to TRBJ2-3; TRBD1 agrees at 9 bases. V gave up 5 bases and J gave up 1 base; unmatched junction bases: 7. Germline V gene lookup returns CDR1 LNHNV and CDR2 YYDKDF (reference sequence). This CDR3 has 16 residues. CDR3 sequence reads: CATSDWTGDRTDTQYF. As DNA, the CDR3 is TGTGCCACCAGCGATTGGACAGGGGACCGCACAGATACGCAGTATTTT.

This clonotype turned up a few times. The J gene is TRBJ2-2, the V gene TRBV5-1, with TRBD1 identical over 7 bases. V lost 4 bases and J lost 6; bases outside the gene matches: 6. The CDR3 is made up of 14 amino acids. CDR1 and CDR2 (germline): SGHRS, YFSETQ. The CDR3 nucleotides are TGCGCCAGCAGCCGGGGACAGTCCGCCGGGGAGCTGTTTTTT. Residues: CASSRGQSAGELFF.

The chain couples TRBV5-1 to TRBJ1-1; D is possibly TRBD1 (5 bases). The CDR3 sequence is 13 residues long. CDR1 and CDR2 from the germline V gene are SGHRS and YFSETQ. V lost 2 bases and J 10 bases, leaving 15 bases between the germline ends. Here the CDR3 reads CASSLTGPHSAFF. The DNA for the CDR3 is TGCGCCAGCAGCTTAACGGGGCCACATTCAGCTTTCTTT.

This clonotype turned up a few times. V gene TRBV5-1 combines with J gene TRBJ1-1, with D perhaps TRBD1 (5 bases). Germline V gene sequence: CDR1 SGHRS, CDR2 YFSETQ. CDR3 length: 15 amino acids. Trimming took off 0 bases at V and 5 bases at J, with 14 bases between the two ends. CDR3 amino acids: CASSLAVSGGTEAFF. For the CDR3, the DNA is TGCGCCAGCAGCTTGGCCGTCTCGGGGGGTACTGAAGCTTTCTTT. The full variable domain, rest sourced from reference TRBV5-1 and TRBJ1-1, is KAGVTQTPRYLIKTRGQQVTLSCSPISGHRSVSWYQQTPGQGLQFLFEYFSETQRNKGNFPGRFSGRQFSNSRSEMNVSTLELGDSALYLCASSLAVSGGTEAFFGQGTRLTVV.

This clonotype has just a few counts. This sequence joins TRBV12-3 or TRBV12-4 and TRBJ2-1; D remains ambiguous. This CDR3 has 15 residues. The V gene lost 2 bases and the J gene lost 7 bases, with 15 bases spanning the gap. The CDR3 sequence: CASSLFGPLGNEQFF. The CDR3 region has the DNA TGTGCCAGCAGTTTATTCGGCCCGTTAGGGAATGAGCAGTTCTTC.

The rearrangement links TRBV19 to TRBJ2-1, with D uncertain. The CDR3 totals 13 residues. Trimming pared 8 bases from V and 8 bases from J, leaving 16 bases between. Germline V gives CDR1 LNHDA, CDR2 SQIVND (reference sequence). The CDR3 here is CASYGLGPHEQFF. CDR3 sequence (DNA): TGTGCCAGTTACGGGCTAGGTCCCCATGAGCAGTTCTTC.

This clonotype has just a few counts. CDR3 sequence (DNA): TGCAGTGCTAGTTGGGGGGCGCAGGGAAACATTCAGTACTTC. Encoded protein: CSASWGAQGNIQYF. The chain is built from TRBV20-1 and TRBJ2-4; the D call may be TRBD1 or TRBD2 (6 bases each). Trimming cost V 3 bases and J 6 bases, with 15 bases left between them. Looked up from germline, CDR1 is DFQATT and CDR2 is SNEGSKA (reference sequence). This CDR3 comprises 14 residues.

CDR3 bases: TGTGCCAGCAGACTCGGGGCGAACACTGAAGCTTTCTTT. Residues: CASRLGANTEAFF. The J gene is TRBJ1-1, the V gene TRBV7-3; D may be TRBD1 (5 bases). The length of the CDR3 is 13 residues. The germline V gene encodes CDR1 SGHTA and CDR2 FQGTGA. Trimming removed 6 bases at V and 1 base at J, with 9 bases between.

This clonotype turned up a few times. The chain combines TRBV5-1 with TRBJ1-5, with D unclear. Trimming left V 0 bases short and J 9 bases short, with 10 bases between. The CDR3 is made up of 13 amino acids. Germline V gives CDR1 SGHRS, CDR2 YFSETQ. The CDR3: CASSLDGDRPQHF. The CDR3 DNA reads TGCGCCAGCAGCTTGGACGGGGATAGGCCCCAGCATTTT.

A few counts support this clonotype. CDR3 in amino acids: CASSGTSGMGTGELFF. CDR3 coding DNA: TGCGCCAGCAGCGGAACTAGCGGGATGGGCACCGGGGAGCTGTTTTTT. The chain combines TRBV5-1 with TRBJ2-2; 10 positions agree with TRBD2. The CDR3 has 16 residues. The V gene's germline CDR1 is SGHRS and CDR2 YFSETQ. J was trimmed by 4 bases and V by 4 bases; bases with no gene match: 7.

In its sample, this clonotype was seen a few times. This chain uses TRBV29-1 with TRBJ2-4; D is unclear. The germline V and J ends were trimmed by 6 bases and 0 bases, with 9 bases remaining between them. Germline V gives CDR1 SQVTM, CDR2 ANQGSEA. The CDR3 runs to 13 residues. This CDR3 is CSVETLAKNIQYF. The CDR3 nucleotides are TGCAGCGTCGAGACTCTAGCCAAAAACATTCAGTACTTC.